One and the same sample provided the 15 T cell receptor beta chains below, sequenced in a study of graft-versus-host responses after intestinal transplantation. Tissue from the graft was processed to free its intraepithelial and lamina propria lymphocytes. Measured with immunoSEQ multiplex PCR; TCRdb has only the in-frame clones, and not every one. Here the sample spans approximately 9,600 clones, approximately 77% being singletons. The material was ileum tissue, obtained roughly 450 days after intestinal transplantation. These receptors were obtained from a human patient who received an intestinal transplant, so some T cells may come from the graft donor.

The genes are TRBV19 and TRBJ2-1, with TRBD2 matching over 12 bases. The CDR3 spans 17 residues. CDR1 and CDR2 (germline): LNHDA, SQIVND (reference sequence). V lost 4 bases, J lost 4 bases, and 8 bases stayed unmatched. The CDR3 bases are TGTGCCAGTAGTACACCCTGGACTAGCGGGGTGTACAATGAGCAGTTCTTC. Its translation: CASSTPWTSGVYNEQFF.

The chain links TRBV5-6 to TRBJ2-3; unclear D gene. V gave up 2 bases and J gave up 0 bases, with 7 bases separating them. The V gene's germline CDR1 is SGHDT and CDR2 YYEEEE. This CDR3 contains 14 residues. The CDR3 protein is CASSFSVSTDTQYF. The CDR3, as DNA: TGTGCCAGCAGCTTCTCAGTAAGCACAGATACGCAGTATTTT.

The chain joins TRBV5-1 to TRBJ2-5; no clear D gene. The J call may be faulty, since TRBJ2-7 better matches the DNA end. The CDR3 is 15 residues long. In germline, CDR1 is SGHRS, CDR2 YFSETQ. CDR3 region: CASSLVLASSYEQYF. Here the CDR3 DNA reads TGCGCCAGCAGCTTGGTATTGGCCAGTTCCTACGAGCAGTACTTC.

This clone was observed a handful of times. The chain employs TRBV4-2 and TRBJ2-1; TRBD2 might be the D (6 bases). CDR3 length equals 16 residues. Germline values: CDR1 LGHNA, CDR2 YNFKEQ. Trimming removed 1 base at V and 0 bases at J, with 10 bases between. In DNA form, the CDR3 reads TGTGCCAGCAGCCAAGTACGGGGGACCTCCTACAATGAGCAGTTCTTC. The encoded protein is CASSQVRGTSYNEQFF.

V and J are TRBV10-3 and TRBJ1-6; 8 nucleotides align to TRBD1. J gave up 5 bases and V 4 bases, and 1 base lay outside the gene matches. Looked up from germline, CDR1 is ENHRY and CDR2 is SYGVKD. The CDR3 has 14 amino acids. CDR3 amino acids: CAISGQGNNSPLHF. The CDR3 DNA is TGTGCCATCAGTGGACAGGGGAATAATTCACCCCTCCACTTT.

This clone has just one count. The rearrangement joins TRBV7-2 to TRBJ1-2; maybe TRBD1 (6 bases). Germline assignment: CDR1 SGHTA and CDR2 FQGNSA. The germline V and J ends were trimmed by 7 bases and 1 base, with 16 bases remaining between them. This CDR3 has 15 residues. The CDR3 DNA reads TGTGCCAGCACCCCTCGGGGGGGGCTTAACTATGGCTACACCTTC. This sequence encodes CASTPRGGLNYGYTF.

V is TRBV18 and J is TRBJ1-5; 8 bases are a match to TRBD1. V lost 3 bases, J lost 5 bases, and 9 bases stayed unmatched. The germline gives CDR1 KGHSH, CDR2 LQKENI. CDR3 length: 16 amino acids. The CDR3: CASSPRGDRGHQPQHF. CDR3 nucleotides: TGTGCCAGCTCACCGAGAGGCGACAGGGGCCATCAGCCCCAGCATTTT. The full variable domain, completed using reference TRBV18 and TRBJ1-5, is NAGVMQNPRHLVRRRGQEARLRCSPMKGHSHVYWYRQLPEEGLKFMVYLQKENIIDESGMPKERFSAEFPKEGPSILRIQQVVRGDSAAYFCASSPRGDRGHQPQHFGDGTRLSIL.

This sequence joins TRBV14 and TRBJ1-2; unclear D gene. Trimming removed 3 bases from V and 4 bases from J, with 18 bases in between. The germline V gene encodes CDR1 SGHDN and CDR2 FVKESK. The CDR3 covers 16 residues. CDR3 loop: CASSQIHVTGTYGYTF. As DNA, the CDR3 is TGTGCCAGCAGCCAGATCCATGTGACGGGAACCTATGGCTACACCTTC.

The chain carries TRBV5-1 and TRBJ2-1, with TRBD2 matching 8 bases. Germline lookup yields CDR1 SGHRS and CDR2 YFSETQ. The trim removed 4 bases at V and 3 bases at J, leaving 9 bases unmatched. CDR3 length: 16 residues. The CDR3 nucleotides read TGCGCCAGCAGCACCCCCAGCGGGGGACTCTACAATGAGCAGTTCTTC. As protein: CASSTPSGGLYNEQFF.

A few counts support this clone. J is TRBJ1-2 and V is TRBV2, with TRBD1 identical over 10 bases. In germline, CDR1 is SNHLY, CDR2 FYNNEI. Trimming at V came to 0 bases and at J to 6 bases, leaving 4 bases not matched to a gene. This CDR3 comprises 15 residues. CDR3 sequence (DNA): TGTGCCAGCAGTGAAGCTCCGGGACAGGGGAATGGCTACACCTTC. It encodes CASSEAPGQGNGYTF.

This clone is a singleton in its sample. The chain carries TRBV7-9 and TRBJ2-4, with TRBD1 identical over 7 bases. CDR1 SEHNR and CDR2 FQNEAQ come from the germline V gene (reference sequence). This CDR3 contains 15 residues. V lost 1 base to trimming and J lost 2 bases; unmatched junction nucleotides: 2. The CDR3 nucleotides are TGTGCCAGCAGCTTAGGGGACAGCACCAAAAACATTCAGTACTTC. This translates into CASSLGDSTKNIQYF.

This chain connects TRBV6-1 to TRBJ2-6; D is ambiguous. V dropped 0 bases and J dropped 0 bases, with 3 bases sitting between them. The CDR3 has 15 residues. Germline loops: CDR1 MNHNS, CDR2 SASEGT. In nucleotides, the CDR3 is TGTGCCAGCAGTGAAGCATCCTCTGGGGCCAACGTCCTGACTTTC. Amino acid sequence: CASSEASSGANVLTF.

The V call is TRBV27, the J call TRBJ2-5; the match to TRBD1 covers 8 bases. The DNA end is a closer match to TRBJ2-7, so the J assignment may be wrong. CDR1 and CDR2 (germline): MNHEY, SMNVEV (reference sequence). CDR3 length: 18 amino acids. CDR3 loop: CASSPAPLGQGVSYEQYF. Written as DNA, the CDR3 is TGTGCCAGCAGTCCAGCCCCTCTAGGACAGGGTGTATCGTACGAGCAGTACTTC.

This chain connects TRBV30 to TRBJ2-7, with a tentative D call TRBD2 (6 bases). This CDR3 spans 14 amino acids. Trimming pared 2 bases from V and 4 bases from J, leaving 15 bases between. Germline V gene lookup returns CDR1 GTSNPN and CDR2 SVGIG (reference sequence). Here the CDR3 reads CAWSPVVGGYEQYF. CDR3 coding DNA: TGTGCCTGGAGTCCGGTAGTAGGAGGGTACGAGCAGTACTTC.

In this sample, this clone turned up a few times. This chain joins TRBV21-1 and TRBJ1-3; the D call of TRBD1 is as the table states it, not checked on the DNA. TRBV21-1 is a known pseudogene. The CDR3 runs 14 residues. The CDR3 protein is CASSKGTGGNTIYF. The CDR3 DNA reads TGTGCCAGCAGCAAAGGGACAGGGGGAAACACCATATATTTT.